The present TCR beta chain was sequenced within a study of T cell changes during pregnancy in multiple sclerosis. The germline V gene encodes CDR1 ENHRY and CDR2 SYGVKD. Trimming took 6 bases from V and 2 from J, leaving 16 bases between them. The CDR3 extends over 15 amino acids. Measured with immunoSEQ multiplex PCR; TCRdb has only the in-frame clones, and not every one. The sample carries 58,000 or so clones, 90% recorded once. The sequencing here drew on peripheral blood, taken in the first trimester of pregnancy. The sequence was obtained from a female donor in good health, enrolled as a control in a pregnancy study. This chain uses TRBV10-3 with TRBJ2-5; D might be TRBD1 (5 bases). Written as DNA, the CDR3 is TGTGCCATCAGGCCAACTGACAGAGGACAAGAGACCCAGTACTTC. This sequence encodes CAIRPTDRGQETQYF.